Following are 25 T cell receptor beta chains from one sample sequenced in a study of blood T cell repertoires in COVID-19. Libraries were prepared by immunoSEQ multiplex PCR; TCRdb keeps only in-frame clonotypes and omits some of them. The sample holds about 180,000 clones, around 84% seen once. The sample taken for sequencing was PBMCs or T cells enriched from blood (not recorded which). Receptors originate from a man in his forties or fifties who had recovered from COVID-19.

V and J are TRBV27 and TRBJ1-2; D is perhaps TRBD1 (5 bases). This CDR3 contains 13 residues. Germline V gives CDR1 MNHEY, CDR2 SMNVEV (reference sequence). The ends were cut back, 2 bases at V and 2 bases at J, with 6 bases in the middle. The CDR3 reads CASSLGQNYGYTF. The CDR3 DNA is TGTGCCAGCAGTTTAGGACAAAACTATGGCTACACCTTC.

The chain uses TRBV10-2 and TRBJ2-7; 9 bases align to TRBD2. The CDR3 loop spans 15 amino acids. V was pared by 2 bases and J by 1 base, with 3 bases of the junction left unmatched. Germline CDR1 reads WSHSY; CDR2 reads SAAADI. The CDR3 bases are TGCGCCAGCAGTGAGCCGGGACTAGCATCCTACGAGCAGTACTTC. This sequence encodes CASSEPGLASYEQYF.

With respect to this clone: Additional DNA sequences in this sample encode the identical CDR3. The V and J genes are TRBV6-1 and TRBJ1-2; TRBD1 is a possible D gene (5 bases). Germline V gene data show CDR1 as MNHNS and CDR2 as SASEGT. V was cut by 3 bases and J by 4 bases, with 9 bases left in between. The CDR3 is 13 amino acids. The CDR3 sequence: CASSEQGSYGYTF. The CDR3 nucleotides read TGTGCCAGCAGTGAGCAGGGCTCCTATGGCTACACCTTC.

This chain links TRBV7-9 with TRBJ1-2; 8 positions match TRBD1. Unmatched junction bases numbered 5, after V lost 5 bases and J lost 3 bases. This CDR3 contains 14 residues. Germline assignment: CDR1 SEHNR and CDR2 FQNEAQ (reference sequence). CDR3 nucleotides: TGTGCCAGCAGCGGGAAGGACAGGGACTATGGCTACACCTTC. Protein product: CASSGKDRDYGYTF.

The chain links TRBV28 to TRBJ1-3, with a weak D call TRBD1 (5 bases). This CDR3 region has 18 residues. The V end was cut by 2 bases, the J end by 0 bases, with 17 bases between. The germline gives CDR1 MDHEN, CDR2 SYDVKM. The CDR3 region is CASSLPGRASLSGNTIYF. CDR3 DNA sequence: TGTGCCAGCAGTTTACCCGGCAGGGCTTCCCTCTCTGGAAACACCATATATTTT.

This rearrangement joins TRBV24-1 to TRBJ1-2, with D possibly TRBD1 on 5 matching bases. The V gene's germline CDR1 is KGHDR and CDR2 SFDVKD. The ends were cut back, 3 bases at V and 6 bases at J, with 10 bases in the middle. This CDR3 region has 13 residues. The CDR3 sequence: CATSDGRVDGYTF. The CDR3 DNA follows: TGTGCCACCAGTGATGGCAGGGTGGATGGCTACACCTTC.

The chain uses TRBV7-6 and TRBJ2-7; the match to TRBD2 covers 13 bases. V lost 3 bases, J lost 4 bases, and 9 bases stayed unmatched. CDR1 is SGHVS, CDR2 FNYEAQ, per germline. CDR3 size: 17 residues. For the CDR3, the DNA is TGTGCCAGCAGCTTTCATGGACTAGCGGGGGACCTGTACGAGCAGTACTTC. Its protein is CASSFHGLAGDLYEQYF.

A word on this clone: Distinct nucleotide sequences in the sample also encode this CDR3. The chain links TRBV18 to TRBJ1-2; a weak D match, TRBD1 (5 bases). The ends were cut back, 2 bases at V and 2 bases at J, with 6 bases in the middle. CDR3 length equals 13 residues. Germline lookup yields CDR1 KGHSH and CDR2 LQKENI. CDR3 bases: TGTGCCAGCTCACCAGACAGCAACTATGGCTACACCTTC. Protein product: CASSPDSNYGYTF.

This chain links TRBV7-2 with TRBJ2-7; 7 positions match TRBD1. The CDR3 consists of 13 residues. The germline V gene has CDR1 SGHTA and CDR2 FQGNSA. J lost 4 bases, V lost 5 bases, and 5 bases had no gene match. This CDR3 is CASSEGASYEQYF. DNA for the CDR3: TGTGCCAGCAGCGAGGGGGCGTCGTACGAGCAGTACTTC.

The V and J genes are TRBV3-1 (or the pseudogene TRBV3-2) and TRBJ1-1; D is ambiguous. The CDR3 is made up of 15 amino acids. V was cut by 1 base and J by 2 bases, with 11 bases left in between. Germline assignment: CDR1 LGHDT and CDR2 YNNKEL (reference sequence). In DNA form, the CDR3 reads TGTGCCAGCAGCCAAGGCGGGATTTTTAACACTGAAGCTTTCTTT. Its translation is CASSQGGIFNTEAFF.

The gene calls are TRBV4-2 and TRBJ2-3, with D hard to call. This CDR3 has 15 amino acids. Germline CDR1 is LGHNA and CDR2 is YNFKEQ. Trimming shortened V by 1 base and J by 4 bases, and 12 bases separated the two germline ends. The CDR3 DNA follows: TGTGCCAGCAGCCAAGGTGCTAAAGAGGCAGATACGCAGTATTTT. Residues: CASSQGAKEADTQYF.

This clone appeared a single time. V and J are TRBV6-2 or TRBV6-3 and TRBJ2-7; 8 bases map to TRBD1. V was clipped by 6 bases and J by 3 bases; unmatched bases: 25. CDR1 and CDR2 (germline): MNHEY, SVGEGT. The CDR3 contains 20 residues. CDR3 region: CASSFTRDRTEQLKRYEQYF. The CDR3 DNA reads TGTGCCAGCAGCTTTACCCGGGACAGGACCGAGCAGCTAAAACGCTACGAGCAGTACTTC.

This clone was seen just once. The V gene is TRBV7-8, the J gene TRBJ1-5, with 9 bases lining up with TRBD1. Germline CDR1 reads SGHVS; CDR2 reads FQNEAQ. The V segment lost 3 bases and the J segment 8 bases; nucleotides outside the gene matches: 2. CDR3 length: 13 residues. The CDR3 coding sequence is TGTGCCAGCAGCTTCGACAGGGGGGAGCCCCAGCATTTT. Translation gives CASSFDRGEPQHF.

V and J are TRBV30 and TRBJ2-5, with 13 positions matching TRBD2. Germline V lookup: CDR1 GTSNPN, CDR2 SVGIG (reference sequence). CDR3 length: 17 amino acids. Trimming cost V 3 bases and J 2 bases; bases outside gene matches: 9. The CDR3 bases are TGTGCCTGGAGGGGGCTAGGACTAGCGGGAGCTCAAGAGACCCAGTACTTC. Translating it yields CAWRGLGLAGAQETQYF.

V usage is TRBV10-1 and J usage is TRBJ2-3; D not resolved. CDR3 size: 13 residues. Germline V lookup: CDR1 WNHNN, CDR2 SYGVQD (reference sequence). V lost 0 bases and J lost 3, with 4 bases in between. CDR3 sequence reads: CASSESRTDTQYF. The CDR3 coding sequence is TGCGCCAGCAGTGAGTCGAGAACAGATACGCAGTATTTT.

J is TRBJ2-4 and V is TRBV15; 8 nucleotides align to TRBD1. Losses at the gene ends were 5 bases for V and 4 bases for J; bases not matched to a gene: 7. Germline V gene lookup returns CDR1 LNHNV and CDR2 YYDKDF (reference sequence). This CDR3 spans 15 amino acids. The CDR3 DNA sequence: TGTGCCACCAGCCGTTTTACAGGGGGTAAAAACATTCAGTACTTC. Residues: CATSRFTGGKNIQYF. Full variable domain (missing parts from reference TRBV15 and TRBJ2-4): DAMVIQNPRYQVTQFGKPVTLSCSQTLNHNVMYWYQQKSSQAPKLLFHYYDKDFNNEADTPDNFQSRRPNTSFCFLDIRSPGLGDTAMYLCATSRFTGGKNIQYFGAGTRLSVL.

The chain has TRBV13 and TRBJ1-3; 7 positions match TRBD1. The CDR3 length is 16 residues. Unmatched junction bases numbered 8, after V lost 4 bases and J lost 2 bases. The V gene's germline CDR1 is PRHDT and CDR2 FYEKMQ (reference sequence). The CDR3, as DNA: TGTGCCAGCAGCTACAACAGGGGTCTCACTGGAAACACCATATATTTT. Translating it yields CASSYNRGLTGNTIYF.

This clone was detected a few times. The chain recombines TRBV28 with TRBJ2-7, with D hard to call. Between the trimmed V and J ends, which lost 6 bases and 4 bases, there was a span of 19 bases. Germline assignment: CDR1 MDHEN and CDR2 SYDVKM. This CDR3 comprises 15 residues. CDR3 nucleotides: TGTGCCAGCAGGCCTGGAGCACGAGTTGGGTACGAGCAGTACTTC. Translating gives CASRPGARVGYEQYF. The full variable domain, in which reference TRBV28 and TRBJ2-7 provide the parts outside the CDR3, is DVKVTQSSRYLVKRTGEKVFLECVQDMDHENMFWYRQDPGLGLRLIYFSYDVKMKEKGDIPEGYSVSREKKERFSLILESASTNQTSMYLCASRPGARVGYEQYFGPGTRLTVT.

The J gene is TRBJ2-2, the V gene TRBV3-1 (or the pseudogene TRBV3-2); 9 nucleotides align to TRBD1. Trimming at V came to 4 bases and at J to 1 base, leaving 4 bases not matched to a gene. The V gene's germline CDR1 is LGHDT and CDR2 YNNKEL (reference sequence). This CDR3 spans 16 amino acids. CDR3 protein: CASSPWGQGNTGELFF. The CDR3 DNA is TGTGCCAGCAGCCCATGGGGACAGGGGAACACCGGGGAGCTGTTTTTT.

The rearrangement links TRBV5-1 to TRBJ2-5, with 9 bases aligning to TRBD2. Germline V lookup: CDR1 SGHRS, CDR2 YFSETQ. V shed 2 bases and J 0 bases; nucleotides not matched to a gene: 5. The CDR3 totals 16 residues. CDR3 residues: CASSFEASGDQETQYF. CDR3 bases: TGCGCCAGCAGCTTCGAGGCTAGCGGGGACCAAGAGACCCAGTACTTC.

The V gene is TRBV11-2, the J gene TRBJ2-7; D may be TRBD2 (6 bases). Deletions cut 1 base from V and 3 bases from J, with 13 bases between. The CDR3 contains 15 residues. CDR1 and CDR2 from the germline V gene are SGHAT and FQNNGV. CDR3 loop: CASSLGASVIYEQYF. DNA for the CDR3: TGTGCCAGCAGCTTAGGGGCTAGCGTTATCTACGAGCAGTACTTC.

The chain carries TRBV4-1 and TRBJ2-7; D is uncertain. CDR3 length: 15 amino acids. V was pared by 0 bases and J by 3 bases, with 12 bases between. CDR1 is MGHRA and CDR2 is YSYEKL in the germline V gene. The DNA for the CDR3 is TGCGCCAGCAGCCAAGAATGGGCGAATCTCTACGAGCAGTACTTC. Translated, it gives CASSQEWANLYEQYF.

The gene calls are TRBV27 and TRBJ1-4, with D hard to call. The CDR3 length is 14 residues. Trimming pared 3 bases from V and 8 bases from J, leaving 13 bases between. Germline assignment: CDR1 MNHEY and CDR2 SMNVEV (reference sequence). CDR3 in DNA: TGTGCCAGCAGTTTGCGAGGGTGGGAGGAAAAACTGTTTTTT. Its translation: CASSLRGWEEKLFF.

The chain links TRBV25-1 to TRBJ1-1; no firm D call. V shed 1 base and J shed 1 base, with 4 bases lying between them. The CDR3 has 13 residues. Germline V gives CDR1 MGHDK, CDR2 SYGVNS. CDR3 nucleotides: TGTGCCAGCAGTGAATGGCCGAACACTGAAGCTTTCTTT. It encodes CASSEWPNTEAFF.

The chain carries TRBV5-1 and TRBJ2-7, with TRBD1 identical over 9 bases. J was trimmed by 5 bases and V by 3 bases; bases with no gene match: 6. Germline lookup yields CDR1 SGHRS and CDR2 YFSETQ. The CDR3 loop spans 14 amino acids. CDR3 sequence: CASSSGQGWNEQYF. The DNA of the CDR3 is TGCGCCAGCAGCTCGGGACAGGGATGGAACGAGCAGTACTTC.